This T cell receptor (beta chain) was captured in a study of vaccination effects on CD4 cells after COVID-19. Points from the study as a whole: Few convalescent patients were studied, and early post-infection samples were lacking. Clones of infection and vaccine origin contracted markedly late after vaccination.

CD4+ T cells specific for antigen were expanded with viral peptide pools by the ViraFEST assay before sequencing. Culturing for ten to eleven days preceded CD4+ T cell isolation. Recipients of the vaccine had no prior SARS-CoV-2 infection and negative nucleocapsid antibodies. About 2.2 million PBMC per well received around 9.3 IU/ml IL-2 and approximately 10 ug/ml peptides in culture. This CDR3 contains 13 residues. CDR1 and CDR2 (germline): LGHDT, YNNKEL (reference sequence). Trimming took off 4 bases at V and 3 bases at J, with 9 bases between the two ends. Sequenced by immunoSEQ multiplex PCR; TCRdb stores in-frame clones only, minus some. Of tens of thousands of clones in the sample, roughly 76% were seen once. To note about this clone: Antigen unknown.

This clonotype was obtained from a human donor who received a COVID-19 vaccine. J is TRBJ1-1 and V is TRBV3-1 (or the pseudogene TRBV3-2), with D possibly TRBD1 on 6 matching bases. Sequences were derived from CD4+ T cells from PBMCs cultured with SARS-CoV-2 spike peptides, sampled before COVID-19 vaccination. CDR3 loop: CASSLGGHTEAFF. The CDR3 nucleotides read TGTGCCAGCAGCCTGGGGGGGCACACTGAAGCTTTCTTT.